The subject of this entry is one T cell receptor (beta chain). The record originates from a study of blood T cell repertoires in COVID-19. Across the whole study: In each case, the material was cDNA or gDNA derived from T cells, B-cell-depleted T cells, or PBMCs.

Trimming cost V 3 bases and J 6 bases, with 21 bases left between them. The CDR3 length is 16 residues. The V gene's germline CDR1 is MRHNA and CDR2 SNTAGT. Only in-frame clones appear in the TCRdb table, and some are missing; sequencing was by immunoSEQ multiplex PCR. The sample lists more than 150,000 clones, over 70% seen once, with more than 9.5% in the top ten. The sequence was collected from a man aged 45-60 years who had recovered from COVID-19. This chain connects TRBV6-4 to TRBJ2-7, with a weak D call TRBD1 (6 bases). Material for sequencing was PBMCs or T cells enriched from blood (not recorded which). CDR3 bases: TGTGCCAGCAGTGAGGGCCTTGGGGGAGAAGGGGGCGAGCAGTACTTC. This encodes CASSEGLGGEGGEQYF.